The rows below give T cell receptor beta chains drawn from one sample of a study of T cell responses to AZD1222 COVID-19 vaccine. Method: immunoSEQ multiplex PCR; TCRdb's copy keeps in-frame clones and lacks some. The sample carries 70,000 to 95,000 clones, 90% to 95% recorded once. The specimen comprised peripheral blood, sampled 28 days after the second AZD1222 dose. These TCRs come from an adult who received the AZD1222 COVID-19 vaccine. Each CDR3 is given with its conserved first and last residue. The order of the fields is V gene, D gene, clone size, J gene, CDR3 protein, CDR3 DNA. A D gene is named only where the DNA matches it firmly. Only some rows state a clone size, as once, few, many or a class for expanded clones.

>TRBV19|-|-|TRBJ2-2
CASGRGGTGELFF
TGTGCCAGTGGGCGGGGAGGAACCGGGGAGCTGTTTTTT
>TRBV5-6|-|-|TRBJ1-4
CASKRRGGLGEKLFF
TGTGCCAGCAAGCGGAGGGGAGGTTTAGGTGAAAAACTGTTTTTT
>TRBV13|-|-|TRBJ1-2
CASSTRTNYGYTF
TGTGCCAGCAGCACGCGTACTAACTATGGCTACACCTTC
>TRBV24-1|TRBD2|-|TRBJ2-1
CATSAPGLANEQFF
TGTGCCACCAGTGCACCCGGACTAGCCAATGAGCAGTTCTTC
>TRBV5-1|TRBD1|-|TRBJ1-1
CASSRGQGGTEAFF
TGCGCCAGCAGCCGCGGACAGGGGGGCACTGAAGCTTTCTTT
>TRBV2|-|-|TRBJ2-6
CASRTGSGANVLTF
TGTGCCAGCCGGACTGGCTCGGGGGCCAACGTCCTGACTTTC
>TRBV28|TRBD1|-|TRBJ1-5
CASSFLGQGSNQPQHF
TGTGCCAGCAGTTTCCTCGGACAGGGGAGCAATCAGCCCCAGCATTTT
>TRBV5-1|TRBD1|-|TRBJ1-6
CASSLGQQGPNSPLHF
TGCGCCAGCAGCTTGGGCCAACAGGGGCCTAATTCACCCCTCCACTTT
>TRBV7-3|TRBD1|-|TRBJ2-3
CASSFGQGGDTQYF
TGTGCCAGCAGCTTCGGACAGGGAGGAGATACGCAGTATTTT
>TRBV27|-|once|TRBJ2-3
CASSLSLASGGPDTQYF
TGTGCCAGCAGTTTATCCCTAGCAAGCGGAGGGCCAGATACGCAGTATTTT
>TRBV5-1|-|-|TRBJ1-2
CASSPGRDLLYGYTF
TGCGCCAGCAGCCCCGGCCGGGACTTGCTCTATGGCTACACCTTC
>TRBV6-5|-|-|TRBJ1-1
CASSYYGGTEAFF
TGTGCCAGCAGTTATTATGGAGGGACTGAAGCTTTCTTT
>TRBV12-3/TRBV12-4|-|few|TRBJ1-1
CASSLRAGKAFF
TGTGCCAGCAGTTTAAGGGCAGGGAAAGCTTTCTTT
>TRBV7-2|-|-|TRBJ2-1
CASSFRRQSSYNEQFF
TGTGCCAGCAGCTTCAGACGCCAGAGCTCCTACAATGAGCAGTTCTTC
>TRBV6-5|-|-|TRBJ2-7
CASSYGAGSSYEQYF
TGTGCCAGCAGTTACGGGGCAGGGAGCTCCTACGAGCAGTACTTC
>TRBV28|TRBD2|-|TRBJ2-7
CASTSYGEGLGEQYF
TGTGCCAGCACCTCCTATGGGGAGGGCTTGGGGGAGCAGTACTTC
>TRBV5-1|-|-|TRBJ2-2
CASSLSQGRTGELFF
TGCGCCAGCAGCTTGAGCCAGGGGAGGACCGGGGAGCTGTTTTTT
>TRBV19|TRBD2|-|TRBJ2-2
CASNRGGSNTGELFF
TGTGCCAGTAACCGGGGGGGGTCGAACACCGGGGAGCTGTTTTTT
>TRBV2|TRBD1|-|TRBJ1-5
CASRETGGFGQPQHF
TGTGCCAGCAGGGAGACAGGGGGCTTCGGTCAGCCCCAGCATTTT
>TRBV5-1|TRBD1|-|TRBJ1-5
CASSLGQGALQPQHF
TGCGCCAGCAGCTTGGGCCAGGGGGCTCTGCAGCCCCAGCATTTT
>TRBV14|-|-|TRBJ2-7
CASSQGGHEQYF
TGTGCCAGCAGCCAAGGGGGTCACGAGCAGTACTTC
>TRBV18|-|-|TRBJ1-3
CASSSDSYSGNTIYF
TGTGCCAGCTCTTCGGACAGCTACTCTGGAAACACCATATATTTT
>TRBV9|-|-|TRBJ1-1
CASSASGNMNTEAFF
TGTGCCAGCAGCGCCTCAGGTAACATGAACACTGAAGCTTTCTTT
>TRBV5-5|TRBD1|-|TRBJ1-5
CASSQTGINQPQHF
TGTGCCAGCAGCCAGACAGGGATCAATCAGCCCCAGCATTTT
>TRBV30|-|few|TRBJ1-1
CAWSVIQNTEAFF
TGTGCCTGGAGTGTAATACAGAACACTGAAGCTTTCTTT
>TRBV19|TRBD1|-|TRBJ1-3
CASSIRDRGNTIYF
TGTGCCAGTAGTATTCGGGACAGAGGAAACACCATATATTTT
>TRBV10-1|TRBD1|-|TRBJ2-1
CASSWTGSGWSEQFF
TGCGCCAGCAGCTGGACAGGATCAGGTTGGTCTGAGCAGTTCTTC
>TRBV7-3|TRBD1|-|TRBJ2-7
CASSATGGWYEQYF
TGTGCCAGCAGCGCCACAGGGGGCTGGTACGAGCAGTACTTC
>TRBV27|TRBD1|-|TRBJ1-6
CASSLAGTGNSPLHF
TGTGCCAGCAGTTTAGCCGGGACAGGGAATTCACCCCTCCACTTT
>TRBV29-1|TRBD1|once|TRBJ2-6
CSVEVGKDRYIGSGANVLTF
TGCAGCGTTGAAGTGGGTAAGGACAGGTACATTGGATCTGGGGCCAACGTCCTGACTTTC
>TRBV5-8|-|-|TRBJ1-4
CASTHAGGARNEKLFF
TGTGCCAGCACACACGCCGGAGGGGCACGTAATGAAAAACTGTTTTTT
>TRBV7-9|-|-|TRBJ2-2
CASSFFLGRTGELFF
TGTGCCAGCAGCTTCTTTCTGGGCCGCACCGGGGAGCTGTTTTTT
>TRBV19|TRBD1|-|TRBJ1-6
CASSTGQGRSPLHF
TGTGCCAGTAGTACCGGACAGGGGCGATCACCCCTCCACTTT
>TRBV28|-|-|TRBJ2-1
CASRDYNEQFF
TGTGCCAGCAGAGACTACAATGAGCAGTTCTTC
>TRBV5-1|TRBD2|-|TRBJ2-1
CASSITLAGEQFF
TGCGCCAGCAGCATAACACTAGCGGGCGAGCAGTTCTTC
>TRBV3-1/TRBV3-2|-|-|TRBJ1-1
CASSPGAGTMNTEAFF
TGTGCCAGCAGCCCCGGGGCAGGGACCATGAACACTGAAGCTTTCTTT
>TRBV21-1|-|-|TRBJ2-3
CASRRLTEPSRDTQYF
TGTGCCAGCCGAAGGCTAACCGAGCCCTCAAGAGATACGCAGTATTTT
>TRBV9|-|-|TRBJ1-3
CASSVGGYSGNTIYF
TGTGCCAGCAGCGTGGGGGGTTACTCTGGAAACACCATATATTTT
>TRBV30|-|-|TRBJ2-7
CAWGTFYYEQYF
TGTGCCTGGGGGACTTTCTACTACGAGCAGTACTTC
>TRBV29-1|-|-|TRBJ1-4
CSVGMGGGEKLFF
TGCAGCGTTGGCATGGGAGGAGGAGAAAAACTGTTTTTT
>TRBV28|-|once|TRBJ2-1
CASSLLDLLVNRGYNEQFF
TGTGCCAGCAGTTTATTGGACCTCTTGGTTAATAGGGGGTACAATGAGCAGTTCTTC
>TRBV6-6|-|-|TRBJ2-3
CASIRADTQYF
TGTGCCAGCATCCGGGCAGATACGCAGTATTTT
>TRBV27|TRBD2|-|TRBJ2-7
CASRSLAGGPHEQYF
TGTGCCAGCAGATCCTTAGCGGGAGGGCCCCACGAGCAGTACTTC
>TRBV9|-|-|TRBJ1-4
CASSRVGEKLFF
TGTGCCAGCTCCCGGGTTGGCGAAAAACTGTTTTTT
>TRBV9|TRBD1|-|TRBJ1-1
CASSVDGTGPLEAFF
TGTGCCAGCAGCGTAGATGGGACAGGGCCCCTTGAAGCTTTCTTT
>TRBV6-5|-|once|TRBJ1-2
CASSLGAYGYTF
TGTGCCAGCAGTTTAGGGGCCTATGGCTACACCTTC
>TRBV7-2|-|-|TRBJ1-5
CASSPPGVHSNQPQHF
TGTGCCAGCAGCCCCCCCGGAGTACATAGCAATCAGCCCCAGCATTTT
>TRBV2|-|once|TRBJ1-1
CASSELSAGLGTEAFF
TGTGCCAGCAGTGAGTTGTCGGCGGGATTAGGCACTGAAGCTTTCTTT
>TRBV18|-|-|TRBJ1-5
CASSPAGNPGAQHF
TGTGCCAGCTCACCAGCGGGCAATCCAGGGGCCCAGCATTTT